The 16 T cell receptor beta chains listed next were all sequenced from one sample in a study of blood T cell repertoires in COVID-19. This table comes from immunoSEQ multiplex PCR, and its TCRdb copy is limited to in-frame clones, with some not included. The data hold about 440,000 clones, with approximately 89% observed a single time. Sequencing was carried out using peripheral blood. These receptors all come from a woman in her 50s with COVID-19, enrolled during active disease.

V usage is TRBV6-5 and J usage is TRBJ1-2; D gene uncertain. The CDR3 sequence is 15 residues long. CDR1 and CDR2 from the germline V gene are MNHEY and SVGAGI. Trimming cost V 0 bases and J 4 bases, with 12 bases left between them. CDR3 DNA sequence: TGTGCCAGCAGTTACTCGAGGCTTACCGTCTATGGCTACACCTTC. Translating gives CASSYSRLTVYGYTF.

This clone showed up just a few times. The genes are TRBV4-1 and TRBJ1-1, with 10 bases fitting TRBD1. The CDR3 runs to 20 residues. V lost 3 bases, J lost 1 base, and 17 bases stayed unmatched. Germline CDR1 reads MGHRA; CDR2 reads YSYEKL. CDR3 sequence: CASSQTPSLRDRGGNTEAFF. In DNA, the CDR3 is TGCGCCAGCAGCCAGACCCCCTCCTTACGGGACAGGGGAGGGAACACTGAAGCTTTCTTT.

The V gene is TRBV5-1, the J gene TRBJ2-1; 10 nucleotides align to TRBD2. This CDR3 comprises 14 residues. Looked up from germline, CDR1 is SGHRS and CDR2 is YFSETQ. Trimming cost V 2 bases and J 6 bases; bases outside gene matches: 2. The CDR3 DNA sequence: TGCGCCAGCAGCTTTAGCGGGGGGTCCAATGAGCAGTTCTTC. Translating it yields CASSFSGGSNEQFF.

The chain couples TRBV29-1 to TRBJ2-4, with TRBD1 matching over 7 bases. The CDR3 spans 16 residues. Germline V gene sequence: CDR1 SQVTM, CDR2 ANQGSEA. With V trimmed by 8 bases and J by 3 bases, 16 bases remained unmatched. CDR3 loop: CSSRIRGLLLKNIQYF. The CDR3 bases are TGCAGCTCACGGATTAGGGGGCTCCTTCTCAAAAACATTCAGTACTTC. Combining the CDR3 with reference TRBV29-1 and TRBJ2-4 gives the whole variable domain SAVISQKPSRDICQRGTSLTIQCQVDSQVTMMFWYRQQPGQSLTLIATANQGSEATYESGFVIDKFPISRPNLTFSTLTVSNMSPEDSSIYLCSSRIRGLLLKNIQYFGAGTRLSVL.

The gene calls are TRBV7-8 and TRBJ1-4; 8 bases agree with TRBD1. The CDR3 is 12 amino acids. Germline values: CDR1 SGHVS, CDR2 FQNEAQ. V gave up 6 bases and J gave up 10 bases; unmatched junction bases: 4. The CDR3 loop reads CASRTQGVKLFF. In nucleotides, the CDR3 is TGTGCCAGCAGGACACAGGGGGTAAAACTGTTTTTT.

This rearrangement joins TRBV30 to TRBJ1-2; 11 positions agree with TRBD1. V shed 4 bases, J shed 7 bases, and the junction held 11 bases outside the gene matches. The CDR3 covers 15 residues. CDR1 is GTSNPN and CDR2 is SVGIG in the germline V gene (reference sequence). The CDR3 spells CAWTPGQGGRGGYTF. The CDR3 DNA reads TGTGCCTGGACACCGGGACAGGGGGGTCGTGGTGGCTACACCTTC. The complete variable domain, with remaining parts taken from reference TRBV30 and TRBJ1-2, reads SQTIHQWPATLVQPVGSPLSLECTVEGTSNPNLYWYRQAAGRGLQLLFYSVGIGQISSEVPQNLSASRPQDRQFILSSKKLLLSDSGFYLCAWTPGQGGRGGYTFGSGTRLTVV.

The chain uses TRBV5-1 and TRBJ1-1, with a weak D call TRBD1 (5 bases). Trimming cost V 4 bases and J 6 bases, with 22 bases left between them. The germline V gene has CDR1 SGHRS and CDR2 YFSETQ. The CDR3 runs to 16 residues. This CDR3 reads CASSPLSRVDKAEAFF. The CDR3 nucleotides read TGCGCCAGCAGCCCACTAAGCAGGGTAGATAAGGCTGAAGCTTTCTTT.

The CDR3 reads CASSPEVNPGGYTF. The DNA for the CDR3 is TGTGCCAGTAGTCCTGAGGTGAACCCCGGGGGCTACACCTTC. The chain is built from TRBV19 and TRBJ1-2; D remains unclear. Trimming cost V 5 bases and J 8 bases, with 18 bases left between them. The CDR3 is made up of 14 amino acids. Germline V lookup: CDR1 LNHDA, CDR2 SQIVND (reference sequence).

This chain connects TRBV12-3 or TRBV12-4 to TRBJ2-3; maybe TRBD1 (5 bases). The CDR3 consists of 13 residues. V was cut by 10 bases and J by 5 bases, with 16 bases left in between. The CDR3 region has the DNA TGTGCCACCACCGACCGTAGGGGAGATACGCAGTATTTT. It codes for CATTDRRGDTQYF.

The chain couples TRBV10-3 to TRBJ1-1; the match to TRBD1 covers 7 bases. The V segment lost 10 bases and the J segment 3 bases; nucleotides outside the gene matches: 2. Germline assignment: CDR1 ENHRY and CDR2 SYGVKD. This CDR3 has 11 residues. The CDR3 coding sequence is TGTGCCACTCAGGGGGACACTGAAGCTTTCTTT. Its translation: CATQGDTEAFF.

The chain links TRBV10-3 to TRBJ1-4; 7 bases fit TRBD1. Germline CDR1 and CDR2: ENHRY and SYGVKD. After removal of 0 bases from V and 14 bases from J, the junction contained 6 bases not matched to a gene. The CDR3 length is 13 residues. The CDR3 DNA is TGTGCCATCAGTGAGTCGATCGCGGACAGGCTGTTTTTT. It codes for CAISESIADRLFF.

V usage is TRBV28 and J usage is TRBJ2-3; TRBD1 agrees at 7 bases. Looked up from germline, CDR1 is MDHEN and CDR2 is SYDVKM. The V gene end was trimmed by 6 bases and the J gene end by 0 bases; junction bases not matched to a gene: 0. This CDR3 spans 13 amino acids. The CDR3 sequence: CASRGQSTDTQYF. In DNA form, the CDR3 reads TGTGCCAGCAGGGGACAGAGCACAGATACGCAGTATTTT.

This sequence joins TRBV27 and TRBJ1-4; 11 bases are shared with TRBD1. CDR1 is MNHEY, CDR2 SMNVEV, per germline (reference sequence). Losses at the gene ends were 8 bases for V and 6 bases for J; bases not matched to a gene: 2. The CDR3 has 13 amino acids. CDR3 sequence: CASQGQGDEKLFF. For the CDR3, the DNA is TGTGCCAGCCAGGGACAGGGGGATGAAAAACTGTTTTTT.

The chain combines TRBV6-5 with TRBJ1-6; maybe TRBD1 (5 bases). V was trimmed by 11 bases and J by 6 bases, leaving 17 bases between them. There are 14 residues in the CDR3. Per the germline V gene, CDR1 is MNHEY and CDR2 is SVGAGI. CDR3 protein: CAVSPGLSNSPLHF. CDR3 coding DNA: TGTGCCGTTTCTCCGGGACTCAGTAATTCACCCCTCCACTTT.

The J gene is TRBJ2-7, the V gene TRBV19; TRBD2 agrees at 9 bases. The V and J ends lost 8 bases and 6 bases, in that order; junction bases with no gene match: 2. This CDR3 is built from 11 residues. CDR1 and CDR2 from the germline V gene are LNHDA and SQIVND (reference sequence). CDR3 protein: CASSLAGEQYF. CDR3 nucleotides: TGTGCCAGTTCACTAGCGGGCGAGCAGTACTTC.

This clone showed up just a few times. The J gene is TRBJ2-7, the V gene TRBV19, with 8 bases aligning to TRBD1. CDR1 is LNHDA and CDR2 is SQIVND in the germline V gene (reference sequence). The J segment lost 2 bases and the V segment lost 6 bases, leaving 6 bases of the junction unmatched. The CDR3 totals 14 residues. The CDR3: CASSTTGDPYEQYF. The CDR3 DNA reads TGTGCCAGTAGCACGACAGGGGATCCCTACGAGCAGTACTTC.